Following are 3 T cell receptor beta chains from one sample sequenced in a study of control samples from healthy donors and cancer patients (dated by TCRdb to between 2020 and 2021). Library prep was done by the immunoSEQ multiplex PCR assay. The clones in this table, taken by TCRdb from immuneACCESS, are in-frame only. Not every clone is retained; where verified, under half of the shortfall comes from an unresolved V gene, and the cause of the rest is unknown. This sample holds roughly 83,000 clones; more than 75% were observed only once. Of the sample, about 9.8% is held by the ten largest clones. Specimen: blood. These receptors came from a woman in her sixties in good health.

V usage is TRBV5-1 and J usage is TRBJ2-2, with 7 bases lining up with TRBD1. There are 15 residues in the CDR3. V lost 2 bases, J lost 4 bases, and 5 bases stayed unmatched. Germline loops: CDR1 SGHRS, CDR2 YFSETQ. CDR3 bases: TGCGCCAGCAGCTTATCAGGGGGATCCACCGGGGAGCTGTTTTTT. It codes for CASSLSGGSTGELFF.

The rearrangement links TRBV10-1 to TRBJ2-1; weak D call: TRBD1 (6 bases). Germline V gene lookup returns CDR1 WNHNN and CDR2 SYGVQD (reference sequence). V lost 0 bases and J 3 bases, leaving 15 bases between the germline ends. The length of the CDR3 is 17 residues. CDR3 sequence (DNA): TGCGCCAGCAGTGAGTCGATACAGGGATCCAACTACAATGAGCAGTTCTTC. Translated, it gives CASSESIQGSNYNEQFF.

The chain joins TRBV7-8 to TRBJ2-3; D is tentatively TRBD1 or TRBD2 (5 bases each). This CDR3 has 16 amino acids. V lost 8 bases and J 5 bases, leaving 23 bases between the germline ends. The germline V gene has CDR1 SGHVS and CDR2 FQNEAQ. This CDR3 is CASLFRDPEGEDTQYF. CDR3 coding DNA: TGTGCCAGCCTTTTCAGGGACCCCGAAGGGGAAGATACGCAGTATTTT.